The 9 T cell receptor beta chains listed next were all sequenced from one sample in a study of TIL therapy for anti-PD-1-resistant metastatic lung cancer. Described time point: pre-treatment sample, taken before nivolumab and TIL therapy. The immunoSEQ assay was v3. Sequencing was performed with immunoSEQ multiplex PCR; in TCRdb, only in-frame clones are kept and a portion is missing. The sample records about 45,000 clones, 70% to 85% being singletons. The sequencing here drew on blood, taken at baseline. Receptor source: an older man with non-small cell lung cancer.

This chain links TRBV7-2 with TRBJ1-6, with a weak D call TRBD1 (6 bases). The CDR3 is 15 residues long. V lost 2 bases, J lost 10 bases, and 15 bases lay in between. CDR1 and CDR2 from the germline V gene are SGHTA and FQGNSA. The CDR3 nucleotides read TGTGCCAGCAGCTTAAGGGCAGGGGCAGGGTCACCCCTCCACTTT. This sequence encodes CASSLRAGAGSPLHF.

This clone was counted a few times. The genes are TRBV9 and TRBJ2-7; D is unclear. The ends were cut back, 1 base at V and 2 bases at J, with 13 bases in the middle. Per the germline V gene, CDR1 is SGDLS and CDR2 is YYNGEE. This CDR3 has 15 amino acids. CDR3 in amino acids: CASSVSPGVPYEQYF. The CDR3 bases are TGTGCCAGCAGCGTATCCCCAGGAGTACCCTACGAGCAGTACTTC.

The chain recombines TRBV14 with TRBJ2-7; TRBD1 matches at 8 bases. V shed 1 base, J shed 1 base, and the junction held 12 bases outside the gene matches. Germline V gene data show CDR1 as SGHDN and CDR2 as FVKESK. CDR3 length: 18 amino acids. CDR3 sequence: CASSQVGTGGFGSYEQYF. In DNA, the CDR3 is TGTGCCAGCAGCCAAGTAGGGACAGGAGGTTTTGGGTCCTACGAGCAGTACTTC.

The chain's CDR3 is CASSRTSGRQDTQYF. For the CDR3, the DNA is TGCGCCAGCAGCCGGACTAGCGGGAGGCAAGATACGCAGTATTTT. This rearrangement joins TRBV4-3 to TRBJ2-3; 14 bases are a match to TRBD2. V gave up 4 bases and J gave up 5 bases; unmatched junction bases: 2. Germline assignment: CDR1 LGHNA and CDR2 YSLEER. This CDR3 contains 15 residues.

This clone was picked up a small number of times. The genes are TRBV27 and TRBJ1-5; a weak D match, TRBD1 (5 bases). The CDR3 runs 17 residues. Germline V CDR1 and CDR2: MNHEY, SMNVEV (reference sequence). Deletions cut 4 bases from V and 0 bases from J, with 16 bases between. For the CDR3, the DNA is TGTGCCAGCAGTTCCCGCATTGGGGGGGATAGCAATCAGCCCCAGCATTTT. As protein: CASSSRIGGDSNQPQHF.

The V gene is TRBV2, the J gene TRBJ2-3, with 13 nucleotides matching TRBD2. Germline lookup yields CDR1 SNHLY and CDR2 FYNNEI. After removal of 7 bases from V and 4 bases from J, the junction contained 5 bases not matched to a gene. The CDR3 sequence is 15 residues long. The CDR3 loop reads CASKGTSGIPDTQYF. The CDR3 coding sequence is TGTGCCAGCAAAGGGACTAGCGGGATCCCAGATACGCAGTATTTT. The whole variable domain, filled in from reference TRBV2 and TRBJ2-3, reads EPEVTQTPSHQVTQMGQEVILRCVPISNHLYFYWYRQILGQKVEFLVSFYNNEISEKSEIFDDQFSVERPDGSNFTLKIRSTKLEDSAMYFCASKGTSGIPDTQYFGPGTRLTVL.

This rearrangement joins TRBV28 to TRBJ2-7; tentative D call: TRBD2 (6 bases). Germline V gene sequence: CDR1 MDHEN, CDR2 SYDVKM. The CDR3 is 15 amino acids. Trimming removed 4 bases from V and 7 bases from J, with 20 bases in between. CDR3 amino acids: CASSSRRDSALEQYF. DNA of the CDR3: TGTGCCAGCAGTTCGAGGCGGGATAGCGCTTTAGAGCAGTACTTC. Based on the CDR3 plus reference TRBV28 and TRBJ2-7, the full variable domain is DVKVTQSSRYLVKRTGEKVFLECVQDMDHENMFWYRQDPGLGLRLIYFSYDVKMKEKGDIPEGYSVSREKKERFSLILESASTNQTSMYLCASSSRRDSALEQYFGPGTRLTVT.

CDR3 sequence: CASSSRVAGANEQFF. The DNA for the CDR3 is TGTGCCAGCAGTTCCCGGGTAGCGGGAGCCAATGAGCAGTTCTTC. V and J are TRBV27 and TRBJ2-1; 9 bases map to TRBD2. Germline V gives CDR1 MNHEY, CDR2 SMNVEV (reference sequence). The CDR3 runs 15 residues. The V and J ends lost 4 bases and 6 bases, in that order; junction bases with no gene match: 7.

The chain recombines TRBV28 with TRBJ1-2; D remains ambiguous. This CDR3 contains 15 residues. Germline V gives CDR1 MDHEN, CDR2 SYDVKM. Trimming pared 4 bases from V and 4 bases from J, leaving 16 bases between. CDR3: CASSSPQTGSYGYTF. The DNA of the CDR3 is TGTGCCAGCAGTTCTCCCCAGACGGGCTCCTATGGCTACACCTTC.